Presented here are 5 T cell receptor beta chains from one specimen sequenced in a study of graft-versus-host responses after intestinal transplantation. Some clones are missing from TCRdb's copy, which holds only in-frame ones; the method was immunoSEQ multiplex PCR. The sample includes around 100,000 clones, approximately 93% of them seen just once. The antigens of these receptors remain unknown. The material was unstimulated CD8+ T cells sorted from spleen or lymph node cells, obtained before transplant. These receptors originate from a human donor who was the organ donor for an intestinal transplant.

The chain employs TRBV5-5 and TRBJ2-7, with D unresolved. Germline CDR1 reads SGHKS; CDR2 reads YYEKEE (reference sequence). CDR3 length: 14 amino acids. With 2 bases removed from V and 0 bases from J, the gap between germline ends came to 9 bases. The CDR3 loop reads CASSFGPDSYEQYF. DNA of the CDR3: TGTGCCAGCAGCTTTGGGCCGGACTCCTACGAGCAGTACTTC.

The CDR3 reads CASNNLGAGDGYTF. As DNA, the CDR3 is TGTGCCAGCAACAACTTGGGGGCAGGGGATGGCTACACCTTC. J is TRBJ1-2 and V is TRBV2; tentative D call: TRBD1 (6 bases). The CDR3 covers 14 residues. Germline V gene data show CDR1 as SNHLY and CDR2 as FYNNEI. Trimming took 7 bases from V and 6 from J, leaving 18 bases between them.

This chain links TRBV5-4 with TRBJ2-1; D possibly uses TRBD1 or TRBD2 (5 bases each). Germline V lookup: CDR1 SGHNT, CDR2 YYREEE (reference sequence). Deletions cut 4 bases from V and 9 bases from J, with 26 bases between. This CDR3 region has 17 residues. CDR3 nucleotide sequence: TGTGCCAGCAGCCCCATGGTGTCGGGAAAGGGACCCTTTGAGCAGTTCTTC. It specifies CASSPMVSGKGPFEQFF.

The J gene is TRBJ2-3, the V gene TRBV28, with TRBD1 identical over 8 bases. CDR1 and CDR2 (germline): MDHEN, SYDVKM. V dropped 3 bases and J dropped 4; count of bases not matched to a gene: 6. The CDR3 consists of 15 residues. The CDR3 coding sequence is TGTGCCAGCAGTTTGAGAACAGGGGGAGCAGATACGCAGTATTTT. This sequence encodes CASSLRTGGADTQYF.

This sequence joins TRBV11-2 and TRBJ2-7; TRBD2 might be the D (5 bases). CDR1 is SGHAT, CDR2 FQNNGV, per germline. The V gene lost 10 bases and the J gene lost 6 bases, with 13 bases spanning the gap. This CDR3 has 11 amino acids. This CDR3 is CATLLGGEQYF. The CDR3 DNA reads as TGTGCCACCCTACTAGGCGGCGAGCAGTACTTC.